These 5 T cell receptor beta chains originate from one sample sequenced in a study of regulatory T cells in long-lasting Graves disease. Construction of TCR beta libraries relied on iRepertoire HTBI primers and on Arm-PCR targeting CDR3 regions. TCRdb independently ran MiXCR on the multiplex PCR reads; one entry per CDR3 protein. Of under 300,000 distinct CDR3 sequences listed, about a sixth are singletons. Time point here: newly diagnosed GD, antithyroid drugs for less than 3 months. RNA isolated from PBMCs was used to make the TCR library. The material sequenced was peripheral blood mononuclear cells (PBMCs), taken at new diagnosis, from a patient treated with antithyroid drugs. These receptors were taken from a female donor with Graves disease.

The V call is TRBV10-3, the J call TRBJ2-1; a weak D match, TRBD2 (5 bases). The germline gives CDR1 ENHRY, CDR2 SYGVKD. V shed 3 bases and J shed 0 bases, with 18 bases lying between them. This CDR3 spans 18 amino acids. The CDR3 protein is CAISELWVGSHSYNEQFF. CDR3 bases: TGTGCCATCAGTGAACTCTGGGTGGGGAGCCACTCCTACAATGAGCAGTTCTTC.

This clonotype came up many times. The J gene is TRBJ1-3, the V gene TRBV18, with D perhaps TRBD1 (6 bases). Germline CDR1 and CDR2: KGHSH and LQKENI. With 6 bases removed from V and 0 bases from J, the gap between germline ends came to 12 bases. The length of the CDR3 is 15 residues. The CDR3: CASSLGQSSGNTIYF. The CDR3 DNA is TGTGCCAGCTCCCTCGGACAGAGCTCTGGAAACACCATATATTTT.

The table lists this clonotype with many counts. This sequence joins TRBV2 and TRBJ2-7, with D tentatively TRBD1 (5 bases). Germline V lookup: CDR1 SNHLY, CDR2 FYNNEI. V was trimmed by 6 bases and J by 4 bases, leaving 7 bases between them. This CDR3 spans 11 amino acids. CDR3 sequence: CASSRQYEQYF. CDR3 nucleotide sequence: TGTGCCAGCAGCAGACAGTACGAGCAGTACTTC.

The table lists this clonotype with many counts. The genes are TRBV7-9 and TRBJ1-2, with D perhaps TRBD1 (5 bases). The CDR3 loop spans 14 amino acids. In germline, CDR1 is SEHNR, CDR2 FQNEAQ (reference sequence). Between the trimmed V and J ends, which lost 1 base and 3 bases, there was a span of 9 bases. The CDR3 spells CASSLERGYYGYTF. CDR3 DNA: TGTGCCAGCAGCTTAGAACGGGGCTACTATGGCTACACCTTC.

This clonotype was detected ten times or more. The chain carries TRBV20-1 and TRBJ1-1; the match to TRBD1 covers 7 bases. After removal of 1 base from V and 10 bases from J, the junction contained 6 bases not matched to a gene. This CDR3 spans 12 amino acids. CDR1 is DFQATT, CDR2 SNEGSKA, per germline (reference sequence). CDR3: CSARVGGKVAFF. Written as DNA, the CDR3 is TGCAGTGCTAGAGTAGGGGGCAAGGTAGCTTTCTTT.